This is a list of T cell receptor beta chains from one sample in a study of blood T cell repertoires in COVID-19. Profiling relied on immunoSEQ multiplex PCR, and the TCRdb table lists in-frame clones only, not all of them. The sample has about 140,000 clones, around 87% seen once. Sequencing was done on a sample of peripheral blood. These receptors were obtained from a man aged 45-65 years with active COVID-19. CDR3s include the opening cysteine and the closing phenylalanine or tryptophan. A D gene is named only where the DNA matches it firmly. The size of a clone is reported for some rows only, either as once, few or many, or as a class for expanded clones.

d_call: NA; v_call: TRBV7-2; clone_size: NA; j_call: TRBJ1-2; cdr3_nt: TGTGCCAGCAGCTTAGTCGGGGGGCTGTATGGCTACACCTTC; cdr3_aa: CASSLVGGLYGYTF
d_call: NA; v_call: TRBV18; clone_size: NA; j_call: TRBJ2-2; cdr3_nt: TGTGCCAGCTCACCACTCGGGGACGGGGAGCTGTTTTTT; cdr3_aa: CASSPLGDGELFF
d_call: NA; v_call: TRBV29-1; clone_size: NA; j_call: TRBJ1-4; cdr3_nt: TGCAGCGTCAGGGGTTCGGAAGAAAAACTGTTTTTT; cdr3_aa: CSVRGSEEKLFF
d_call: NA; v_call: TRBV9; clone_size: few; j_call: TRBJ1-2; cdr3_nt: TGTGCCAGCAGCCTCCGGGGTGGTAATGGCTACACCTTC; cdr3_aa: CASSLRGGNGYTF
d_call: TRBD1; v_call: TRBV2; clone_size: NA; j_call: TRBJ2-7; cdr3_nt: TGTGCCAGCGCCGGGACAGGGCGCTACGAGCAGTACTTC; cdr3_aa: CASAGTGRYEQYF
d_call: TRBD2; v_call: TRBV5-1; clone_size: NA; j_call: TRBJ2-1; cdr3_nt: TGCGCCAGCAGCGTGACGGGGGGGCGATTTAATGAGCAGTTCTTC; cdr3_aa: CASSVTGGRFNEQFF
d_call: TRBD2; v_call: TRBV18; clone_size: NA; j_call: TRBJ2-5; cdr3_nt: TGTGCCAGCTCACCACCGAAGGGCGGGGGGCAAGAGACCCAGTACTTC; cdr3_aa: CASSPPKGGGQETQYF
d_call: NA; v_call: TRBV12-3/TRBV12-4; clone_size: NA; j_call: TRBJ2-3; cdr3_nt: TGTGCCAGCAGTTTCAGCGCAGATACGCAGTATTTT; cdr3_aa: CASSFSADTQYF
d_call: TRBD1; v_call: TRBV11-3; clone_size: NA; j_call: TRBJ1-1; cdr3_nt: TGTGCCAGCAGCCAAGGGACAGGTAGGAACACTGAAGCTTTCTTT; cdr3_aa: CASSQGTGRNTEAFF
d_call: TRBD2; v_call: TRBV11-3; clone_size: NA; j_call: TRBJ2-2; cdr3_nt: TGTGCCAGCAGCTTAACGGGAGGTGGCGGGGAGCTGTTTTTT; cdr3_aa: CASSLTGGGGELFF
d_call: TRBD1; v_call: TRBV6-5; clone_size: NA; j_call: TRBJ2-1; cdr3_nt: TGTGCCAGCTCCCCGGGACAGGGGCCACAGTTCTTC; cdr3_aa: CASSPGQGPQFF
d_call: NA; v_call: TRBV5-8; clone_size: NA; j_call: TRBJ2-2; cdr3_nt: TGTGCCAGCAGCTCGCGGGATAGCCCCACCGGGGAGCTGTTTTTT; cdr3_aa: CASSSRDSPTGELFF
d_call: NA; v_call: TRBV7-2; clone_size: NA; j_call: TRBJ2-7; cdr3_nt: TGTGCCAGCAGCTTAGGACAGGTTACCTACGAGCAGTACTTC; cdr3_aa: CASSLGQVTYEQYF
d_call: TRBD2; v_call: TRBV25-1; clone_size: NA; j_call: TRBJ2-5; cdr3_nt: TGTGCCAGCAAAGAAAGCGGGGGGGCTCCGGAGACCCAGTACTTC; cdr3_aa: CASKESGGAPETQYF
d_call: NA; v_call: TRBV5-1; clone_size: NA; j_call: TRBJ1-5; cdr3_nt: TGCGCCAGCAGCCCGAACGGGGGAAGTCAGCCCCAGCATTTT; cdr3_aa: CASSPNGGSQPQHF
d_call: TRBD1; v_call: TRBV19; clone_size: once; j_call: TRBJ1-1; cdr3_nt: TGTGCCAGTACAGTCGGGACAGGTAGGGGCACTGAAGCTTTCTTT; cdr3_aa: CASTVGTGRGTEAFF
d_call: NA; v_call: TRBV27; clone_size: NA; j_call: TRBJ1-5; cdr3_nt: TGTGCCAGCAGTCCCCTCTGGACAGAACCAAATCAGCCCCAGCATTTT; cdr3_aa: CASSPLWTEPNQPQHF
d_call: NA; v_call: TRBV5-8; clone_size: NA; j_call: TRBJ1-6; cdr3_nt: TGTGCCAGCAGCCGACAGAGCTCCTATAATTCACCCCTCCACTTT; cdr3_aa: CASSRQSSYNSPLHF
d_call: TRBD1; v_call: TRBV30; clone_size: NA; j_call: TRBJ1-6; cdr3_nt: TGTGCCTGGAGTGTACAGGGGAGTTCACCCCTCCACTTT; cdr3_aa: CAWSVQGSSPLHF
d_call: TRBD1; v_call: TRBV12-3/TRBV12-4; clone_size: NA; j_call: TRBJ2-7; cdr3_nt: TGTGCCAGCAGTTTGGGACAGGGAGAGCAGTACTTC; cdr3_aa: CASSLGQGEQYF
d_call: NA; v_call: TRBV19; clone_size: NA; j_call: TRBJ2-6; cdr3_nt: TGTGCCAGTAGTACCCGGACATTGGCTGGGGCCAACGTCCTGACTTTC; cdr3_aa: CASSTRTLAGANVLTF
d_call: TRBD2; v_call: TRBV3-1/TRBV3-2; clone_size: NA; j_call: TRBJ2-3; cdr3_nt: TGTGCCAGCAGCCCCCTGGGACTAGCGGGGGGCACTGCGGATACGCAGTATTTT; cdr3_aa: CASSPLGLAGGTADTQYF
d_call: NA; v_call: TRBV11-2; clone_size: NA; j_call: TRBJ2-4; cdr3_nt: TGTGCCAGCAGCTTCGACCGGGGGTGGAACATTCAGTACTTC; cdr3_aa: CASSFDRGWNIQYF
d_call: NA; v_call: TRBV7-2; clone_size: NA; j_call: TRBJ2-1; cdr3_nt: TGTGCCAGCAGCCCAGGAGGGGCCTACAATGAGCAGTTCTTC; cdr3_aa: CASSPGGAYNEQFF
d_call: NA; v_call: TRBV29-1; clone_size: NA; j_call: TRBJ1-1; cdr3_nt: TGCAGCGGGGGTCCGCCGCGGGGGAACACTGAAGCTTTCTTT; cdr3_aa: CSGGPPRGNTEAFF
d_call: NA; v_call: TRBV19; clone_size: once; j_call: TRBJ2-2; cdr3_nt: TGTGCCTGCGCCCAGGGTGCCGGGGAGCTGTTTTTT; cdr3_aa: CACAQGAGELFF
d_call: NA; v_call: TRBV5-1; clone_size: NA; j_call: TRBJ2-5; cdr3_nt: TGCGCCAGCAGCCCTGAGAGCTGGAGAGAGACCCAGTACTTC; cdr3_aa: CASSPESWRETQYF
d_call: NA; v_call: TRBV30; clone_size: NA; j_call: TRBJ2-5; cdr3_nt: TGTGCCTGGAGTGTGAGGGAAGAGACCCAGTACTTC; cdr3_aa: CAWSVREETQYF
d_call: NA; v_call: TRBV27; clone_size: NA; j_call: TRBJ2-7; cdr3_nt: TGTGCCAGCAGTCCCCTACGGGCCGGGGTCGAGCAGTACTTC; cdr3_aa: CASSPLRAGVEQYF
d_call: NA; v_call: TRBV7-9; clone_size: once; j_call: TRBJ1-5; cdr3_nt: TGTGCCAGCAGCCTGGAGGGACAGCCCCAGCATTTT; cdr3_aa: CASSLEGQPQHF
d_call: NA; v_call: TRBV6-5; clone_size: once; j_call: TRBJ2-3; cdr3_nt: TGTGCCAGCAGGCCCATCTCGGCGGCTTCAGATACGCAGTATTTT; cdr3_aa: CASRPISAASDTQYF
d_call: NA; v_call: TRBV21-1; clone_size: once; j_call: TRBJ1-6; cdr3_nt: TGTGCCAGCAGCCTTAAAGGAGGCTATAATTCACCCCTCCACTTT; cdr3_aa: CASSLKGGYNSPLHF
d_call: TRBD1; v_call: TRBV9; clone_size: NA; j_call: TRBJ1-2; cdr3_nt: TGTGCCAGCAGCGTAGGGCGGACAGGACCCAATATTAACTATGGCTACACCTTC; cdr3_aa: CASSVGRTGPNINYGYTF
d_call: TRBD2; v_call: TRBV4-2; clone_size: once; j_call: TRBJ2-1; cdr3_nt: TGTGCCAGCAGCCTGGCTAGCGGGGGGTTGGGGAACAATGAGCAGTTCTTC; cdr3_aa: CASSLASGGLGNNEQFF
d_call: NA; v_call: TRBV12-3/TRBV12-4; clone_size: NA; j_call: TRBJ1-1; cdr3_nt: TGTGCCATAAGTCGGAGGACTGAAGCTTTCTTT; cdr3_aa: CAISRRTEAFF
d_call: TRBD1; v_call: TRBV12-3/TRBV12-4; clone_size: NA; j_call: TRBJ1-2; cdr3_nt: TGTGCCAGCAGTTCAGGGGGCGCGGGCTACACCTTC; cdr3_aa: CASSSGGAGYTF
d_call: TRBD1; v_call: TRBV2; clone_size: once; j_call: TRBJ2-4; cdr3_nt: TGTGCCAGCAGGGCCGACAGGGAAAACATTCAGTACTTC; cdr3_aa: CASRADRENIQYF
d_call: TRBD1; v_call: TRBV6-5; clone_size: NA; j_call: TRBJ1-6; cdr3_nt: TGTGCCAGCAATACCAAGACAGGGGACTTTTCACCCCTCCACTTT; cdr3_aa: CASNTKTGDFSPLHF
d_call: TRBD1; v_call: TRBV2; clone_size: NA; j_call: TRBJ2-3; cdr3_nt: TGTGCCAGCAGTGAATGGGACAGGGGTTCTACGCAGTATTTT; cdr3_aa: CASSEWDRGSTQYF
d_call: NA; v_call: TRBV10-3; clone_size: NA; j_call: TRBJ2-5; cdr3_nt: TGTGCCATCAGTGAGGAGGAGACCCAGTACTTC; cdr3_aa: CAISEEETQYF
d_call: TRBD2; v_call: TRBV6-5; clone_size: NA; j_call: TRBJ2-3; cdr3_nt: TGTGCCAGCAGTTACTCGCGACTAGCGCCCACAGATACGCAGTATTTT; cdr3_aa: CASSYSRLAPTDTQYF
d_call: TRBD2; v_call: TRBV3-1/TRBV3-2; clone_size: NA; j_call: TRBJ2-3; cdr3_nt: TGTGCCAGCAGCCAAGTGGGGACTAGCGGGGCCCCGTGGTATTTT; cdr3_aa: CASSQVGTSGAPWYF
d_call: NA; v_call: TRBV27; clone_size: once; j_call: TRBJ2-1; cdr3_nt: TGTGCCAGCAGTTTGCTACCGAAGGCTCGGGGTGAGCAGTTCTTC; cdr3_aa: CASSLLPKARGEQFF
d_call: TRBD1; v_call: TRBV11-2; clone_size: NA; j_call: TRBJ2-7; cdr3_nt: TGTGCCAGCACACGAGGTAACAGGGGTTCCACCTACGAGCAGTACTTC; cdr3_aa: CASTRGNRGSTYEQYF
d_call: TRBD2; v_call: TRBV6-2/TRBV6-3; clone_size: NA; j_call: TRBJ2-3; cdr3_nt: TGTGCCAGCAGTGGTAGCGGGGGCAGCACAGATACGCAGTATTTT; cdr3_aa: CASSGSGGSTDTQYF
d_call: TRBD1; v_call: TRBV5-1; clone_size: NA; j_call: TRBJ1-5; cdr3_nt: TGCGCCAGCAGCTTGGGGACAGGGCGTGAGCAGCCCCAGCATTTT; cdr3_aa: CASSLGTGREQPQHF
d_call: TRBD1; v_call: TRBV6-5; clone_size: NA; j_call: TRBJ2-3; cdr3_nt: TGTGCCAGCAGCCTACAGGGGGCTCGGGATACGCAGTATTTT; cdr3_aa: CASSLQGARDTQYF
d_call: NA; v_call: TRBV14; clone_size: NA; j_call: TRBJ1-6; cdr3_nt: TGTGCCAGCAGCTTATTACCTCTCAAGAGCTCCTATAATTCACCCCTCCACTTT; cdr3_aa: CASSLLPLKSSYNSPLHF
d_call: NA; v_call: TRBV4-1; clone_size: few; j_call: TRBJ1-1; cdr3_nt: TGCGCCAGCAGCCTTAGGGGGTTCGACATTTCGAACACTGAAGCTTTCTTT; cdr3_aa: CASSLRGFDISNTEAFF
d_call: NA; v_call: TRBV5-1; clone_size: NA; j_call: TRBJ2-7; cdr3_nt: TGCGCCAGCAGCTTGGATCCGACAGAAGGCTACGAGCAGTACTTC; cdr3_aa: CASSLDPTEGYEQYF
d_call: TRBD1; v_call: TRBV27; clone_size: NA; j_call: TRBJ2-7; cdr3_nt: TGTGCCAGCAGTATTACAGGGGGCGAGCAGTACTTC; cdr3_aa: CASSITGGEQYF
d_call: NA; v_call: TRBV4-2; clone_size: NA; j_call: TRBJ1-2; cdr3_nt: TGTGCCAGCAGCCAAGTACTCAACTATGGCTACACCTTC; cdr3_aa: CASSQVLNYGYTF
d_call: TRBD1; v_call: TRBV29-1; clone_size: NA; j_call: TRBJ1-2; cdr3_nt: TGCAGCGCTGGACCGGGACAGGGCGATGGCTACACCTTC; cdr3_aa: CSAGPGQGDGYTF
d_call: TRBD1; v_call: TRBV29-1; clone_size: NA; j_call: TRBJ1-2; cdr3_nt: TGCAGCGTGGGTCAGGGGGCGAGCTATGGCTACACCTTC; cdr3_aa: CSVGQGASYGYTF